This TCR beta chain is from a study of blood T cell repertoires in COVID-19. Overall study context: Both acute and convalescent COVID-19 samples were obtained from the United States, Italy and Spain. T cells, B-cell-depleted T cells, or PBMCs supplied cDNA or gDNA.

Trimming at V came to 9 bases and at J to 5 bases, leaving 5 bases not matched to a gene. Per germline, CDR1 MNHNY and CDR2 SVGAGI (reference sequence). The CDR3 is 13 amino acids. Authors' analysis steps: For nucleated cells, counts were estimated from reference gene primer amplification. Only in-frame clones appear in the TCRdb table, and some are missing; sequencing was by immunoSEQ multiplex PCR. The DNA was the basis for D and trimming; V, J and clone size are from that table. In the table there are about 35,000 clones, approximately 80% of which are singletons. The clonotype comes from a man between 60 and 75 years old in a cohort sampled during active COVID-19. The sample taken for sequencing was peripheral blood. The chain couples TRBV6-6 to TRBJ1-4, with TRBD1 identical over 8 bases. CDR3 in amino acids: CASRDRLNEKLFF. The CDR3 coding sequence is TGTGCCAGTAGGGACAGGCTAAATGAAAAACTGTTTTTT.